What follows describes a single T cell receptor beta chain. Generated by immunoSEQ multiplex PCR, the TCRdb table keeps only in-frame clones and is missing some. The data show about 73,000 clones, roughly 80% seen once. The record originates from a study of blood T cell repertoires in COVID-19. Study as a whole: T cells, B-cell-depleted T cells, or PBMCs provided the cDNA or gDNA that served as material.

The V end lost 0 bases, the J end lost 2 bases, and 14 bases lay between the germline ends. Germline CDR1 reads SGHRS; CDR2 reads YFSETQ. This CDR3 spans 17 amino acids. The rearrangement links TRBV5-1 to TRBJ1-4; D is ambiguous. The sequence came from an older woman with acute or convalescent COVID-19. Input material: peripheral blood. As DNA, the CDR3 is TGCGCCAGCAGCTTGGGACATTTAAGTAGGACTAATGAAAAACTGTTTTTT. It yields the protein CASSLGHLSRTNEKLFF.